Each of the 20 T cell receptor beta chains below was sequenced from the same sample in a study of tumor-infiltrating lymphocytes in primary liver carcinoma. Without any cell sorting, roughly 18-31 mg of bulk tissue yielded co-extracted RNA and DNA. Researchers generated TCR beta cDNA from 500 ng of total RNA, relying on a constant-region primer. Three nested multiplex PCR rounds, a slightly modified ARM-PCR method, built the TCR beta libraries. A C-beta reverse primer and TRBV1-TRBV30 forward primers served in each of the first two PCR rounds, at about 10 cycles apiece. TCRdb called the multiplex PCR reads again in MiXCR, with one record for every CDR3 protein. The table includes fewer than 90,000 distinct CDR3 sequences, around 70% detected once. Sample: liver tumor tissue from sampling region 1. Subset here: tumor region T1, superior pole. These receptor sequences come from a man aged 35 to 55 with primary liver carcinoma and hepatitis B virus infection.

As regards this clonotype: The conserved phenylalanine or tryptophan is not found at the CDR3 terminus, so this likely reflects a read error. It is unclear where the CDR3 begins or ends on the DNA, so no DNA is shown, and the CDR3 is as TCRdb lists it. This CDR3 reads CSVPNGLARGELFL. The V and J genes are TRBV29-1 and TRBJ2-2; TRBD2 reflects the table's D call only, with no check against the DNA. The CDR3 has 14 amino acids, counting both end residues. Germline CDR1 SQVTM, CDR2 ANQGSEA.

Turning to this clonotype: A junction boundary mismatches the germline segment, possibly from a read error. The rearrangement uses TRBV7-3 and TRBJ2-7, with TRBD2 identical over 10 bases. This CDR3 region has 14 residues. The germline gives CDR1 SGHTA, CDR2 FQGTGA. The CDR3: CASRPSGGPYEQYF. In DNA form, the CDR3 reads TGTGCAAGCAGACCTAGCGGGGGCCCCTACGAGCAGTACTTC.

This clonotype has a single count. The rearrangement joins TRBV11-2 to TRBJ2-3, with 10 bases fitting TRBD1. The length of the CDR3 is 17 residues. CDR1 and CDR2 from the germline V gene are SGHAT and FQNNGV. CDR3 coding DNA: TGTGTCAGTAGCTTAGATCTTGGGACAGGGGCAAGTGATACGCAGTATTTT. The encoded protein is CVSSLDLGTGASDTQYF.

About this clonotype itself: Mismatch with germline at one junction end may stem from a read error. The rearrangement joins TRBV4-1 to TRBJ2-3; 7 bases are shared with TRBD2. CDR3 size: 15 residues. The germline V gene encodes CDR1 MGHRA and CDR2 YSYEKL. The CDR3 DNA is TGCGCTAGCAGTCAAGAGCCTAGCGGCACAGATACGAAGTATTTT. Its translation is CASSQEPSGTDTKYF.

On this clonotype: An end of the junction differs from the germline gene, which may be a read error. The chain is built from TRBV14 and TRBJ1-6, with 7 positions matching TRBD1. The CDR3 is made up of 17 amino acids. The germline gives CDR1 SGHDN, CDR2 FVKESK. The CDR3 DNA is TGTGCCAGTAGCCTAGGGCAGGGGGGATCCTATAATTCACCCTTCCACTTT. It specifies CASSLGQGGSYNSPFHF.

This clonotype was detected only a few times. The chain employs TRBV29-1 and TRBJ1-2; no clear D. Germline V gene data show CDR1 as SQVTM and CDR2 as ANQGSEA. The V and J ends lost 1 base and 4 bases respectively, with 7 bases between them. The CDR3 has 12 amino acids. DNA for the CDR3: TGCAGCGTTGAAGGACTTCCCTATGGCTACACCTTC. Protein: CSVEGLPYGYTF.

A remark on this clonotype: A much larger clone lies a single base off, so this may be a read error. The rearrangement uses TRBV7-8 and TRBJ2-2, with D unclear. The CDR3 runs to 16 residues. V lost 6 bases and J 1 base, leaving 15 bases between the germline ends. The germline CDR1 and CDR2 sequences are SGHVS and FQNEAQ. CDR3 nucleotide sequence: TGTGCCAGCAGTTCCATGAATGGGATGAACACCGGGGAGCTGTTTTTT. It encodes CASSSMNGMNTGELFF.

With regard to this clonotype: A read error may account for a junction end that differs from germline. The CDR3 spells CVISVTTGLAGGHNEQFF. CDR3 nucleotides: TGTGTCATCAGTGTGACTACGGGACTAGCAGGGGGCCACAATGAGCAGTTCTTC. The rearrangement uses TRBV10-3 and TRBJ2-1; possible D gene TRBD2, 9 bases. The CDR3 consists of 18 residues. CDR1 and CDR2 from the germline V gene are ENHRY and SYGVKD.

The genes are TRBV10-3 and TRBJ2-2, with D hard to call. Trimming took off 4 bases at V and 10 bases at J, with 19 bases between the two ends. CDR1 and CDR2 from the germline V gene are ENHRY and SYGVKD. The CDR3 is 15 amino acids. The CDR3 DNA is TGTGCCATCAGTGCGGTGGTGCTGGAGAACGAGGAGCTGTTTTTT. Residues: CAISAVVLENEELFF.

Concerning this clonotype: The junction departs from germline at one end; a sequencing error may be responsible. The chain has TRBV4-1 and TRBJ1-5; a possible D gene is TRBD1 (5 bases). The CDR3 is 16 amino acids. CDR1 is MGHRA and CDR2 is YSYEKL in the germline V gene. This CDR3 reads CASSPGHGAVNQPQHF. The CDR3 DNA sequence: TGCGCCAGCAGCCCTGGACATGGGGCGGTCAATCAGCCCCAGCACTTT.

In the case of this clonotype: Its ends do not fully match the called genes, so a read error is possible. The chain employs TRBV6-6 and TRBJ2-1; D is perhaps TRBD2 (5 bases). Germline values: CDR1 MNHNY, CDR2 SVGAGI (reference sequence). The CDR3 sequence is 14 residues long. CDR3 amino acids: CASSFGERHNDQFF. The DNA of the CDR3 is TGTGCGAGCTCCTTCGGGGAGAGACACAATGACCAGTTCTTC.

This chain uses TRBV7-9 with TRBJ1-1; TRBD1 matches at 12 bases. The CDR3 is 16 residues long. V lost 5 bases, J lost 8 bases, and 12 bases stayed unmatched. CDR1 SEHNR and CDR2 FQNEAQ come from the germline V gene (reference sequence). CDR3 protein: CASSPAPGTGGTEAFF. The CDR3 DNA sequence: TGTGCCAGCAGCCCGGCTCCCGGGACAGGGGGCACCGAAGCTTTCTTT.

A few counts support this clonotype. At one boundary the junction diverges from the germline segment, which might be a read error. The V call is TRBV4-1, the J call TRBJ2-7; no clear D. Germline loops: CDR1 MGHRA, CDR2 YSYEKL. This CDR3 comprises 12 residues. The CDR3 nucleotides read TGCGCCAGCAGTCAAGAACGGAACGTGCAGTACTTC. Its translation is CASSQERNVQYF.

Details on this clonotype: This sequence may be a read error, since a much larger clone differs from it by one base. This rearrangement joins TRBV21-1 to TRBJ2-2. TRBV21-1 is a listed pseudogene. The CDR3 loop spans 15 amino acids. For the CDR3, the DNA is TGTGCCAGCAGCAAAGTTAAACAGACCACCGGGGAGCTGTTTTTT. Amino acid sequence: CASSKVKQTTGELFF.

Points on this clonotype: One junction end disagrees with the germline gene, perhaps due to a read error. This rearrangement joins TRBV10-3 to TRBJ2-7; 8 nucleotides match TRBD1. The germline V gene has CDR1 ENHRY and CDR2 SYGVKD. CDR3 length equals 19 residues. The CDR3 DNA reads TGTGCCACCAGTGAGTTCCCCTTCCAGACCTGGACAGGGAACTACGAGCAGTACTTC. Its translation: CATSEFPFQTWTGNYEQYF.

About this clonotype: This may stem from a read error, because a much larger clone lies one nucleotide away. The rearrangement links TRBV5-1 to TRBJ1-1; D is unresolved. The CDR3 has 14 residues. The V gene lost 7 bases and the J gene lost 1 base, with 14 bases spanning the gap. CDR1 is SGHRS and CDR2 is YFSETQ in the germline V gene. The CDR3 reads CASCARSTNTEAFF. In nucleotides, the CDR3 is TGCGCCAGCTGCGCCCGCTCCACGAACACTGAAGCTTTCTTT.

This CDR3 is CASSEQIAGQDMQYF. CDR3 bases: TGTGCCAGCAGTGAACAGATAGCGGGGCAAGATATGCAATATTTT. The rearrangement uses TRBV6-1 and TRBJ2-3, with TRBD2 matching 8 bases. Germline CDR1 and CDR2: MNHNS and SASEGT. With 2 bases clipped from V and 15 bases from J, the junction kept 16 bases outside the gene matches. The CDR3 is made up of 15 amino acids.

This clonotype is large (0.1 to 1%) by share. CDR3 bases: TGTGCCAGCAGCTTCGACGGACAGTTCTCCTACGAGCAGTACTTC. Its translation is CASSFDGQFSYEQYF. This sequence joins TRBV11-1 and TRBJ2-7; possible D gene TRBD1, 6 bases. This CDR3 comprises 15 residues. The ends were cut back, 3 bases at V and 0 bases at J, with 12 bases in the middle. The germline V gene has CDR1 SGHAT and CDR2 FQDESV (reference sequence).

Here the CDR3 reads CASSLGLAGEADSEQFF. CDR3 DNA sequence: TGTGCCAGCAGCCTGGGATTAGCGGGAGAAGCTGACAGTGAACAGTTCTTC. The V and J genes are TRBV11-1 and TRBJ2-1; 9 bases match TRBD2. The CDR3 runs to 17 residues. V dropped 5 bases and J dropped 13; count of bases not matched to a gene: 21. Germline loops: CDR1 SGHAT, CDR2 FQDESV (reference sequence).

As to this clonotype: At one end the junction does not follow the germline gene, possibly because of a read error. The chain links TRBV29-1 to TRBJ2-1; possibly TRBD2 for D (5 bases). There are 17 residues in the CDR3. Germline CDR1 SQVTM, CDR2 ANQGSEA. CDR3 coding DNA: TGCATCGTTGAAGTTGGAATCGTGCGGGCCTCTTACAATGAGCAGTTCTTC. As protein: CIVEVGIVRASYNEQFF.